This TCR beta chain was captured by sequencing in a study of T cell repertoires in cytomegalovirus infection. Study details: In the study, CMV epitopes included recently identified HLA-C-restricted and well-studied HLA-B-restricted ones. A matching HLA type, together with CMV infection, was signaled by public TCR beta signatures.

Study-wide points: Across the ex vivo response, the dominant clonotypes were HLA-C-restricted CMV-specific TCR beta clonotypes. Accumulated public TCR beta family frequency recognized individuals carrying CMV together with the relevant HLA.

TCRdb independently ran MiXCR on the reads; one entry per CDR3 protein. The sample lists roughly 100,000 distinct CDR3 sequences, 42% seen once, with roughly 70% in the top ten. Ten or more counts support this clonotype. The antigen is not known. V was clipped by 2 bases and J by 7 bases; unmatched bases: 14. This CDR3 has 15 amino acids. Germline V CDR1 and CDR2: SQVTM, ANQGSEA. The sequencing here drew on CD8+ T cells from cultured PBMCs, taken from culture after CMV antigen stimulation. The genes are TRBV29-1 and TRBJ2-7; 7 bases fit TRBD2. This clonotype was obtained from a human donor in good health (CMV status not recorded). Some clones in this sample may be carry-over from other donors' samples. Written as DNA, the CDR3 is TGCAGCGTTGAAAGCGGGGCCAGTGGGAGGAGGGAGCAGTACTTC. Its translation is CSVESGASGRREQYF.